The 16 T cell receptor beta chains below were found in one sample sequenced in a study of beta chain features in type 1 diabetes. Findings of the study overall: Patients with Type 1 diabetes showed moderately but significantly shorter TCRB CDR3s in all four CD4+ subsets.

These receptors' antigens are unknown. The investigators reverse transcribed all of the isolated RNA, so they sequenced expressed TCRB transcripts. Repertoires were generated with immunoSEQ multiplex PCR, while TCRdb's copy carries only in-frame clones and drops some. The sample consists of about 240,000 clones, over 11% of them appearing once. Sequencing input: naive CD4+ T cells from blood. These receptors came from a man between 25 and 39 years old with type 1 diabetes.

This clone was observed a handful of times. DNA for the CDR3: TGTGCCACCAGCAGAGATCTGGGACTCTCGTACGAGCAGTACTTC. Translated: CATSRDLGLSYEQYF. V is TRBV15 and J is TRBJ2-7, with D perhaps TRBD2 (6 bases). V dropped 0 bases and J dropped 4 bases, with 13 bases sitting between them. In germline, CDR1 is LNHNV, CDR2 YYDKDF (reference sequence). This CDR3 has 15 residues.

The chain links TRBV6-5 to TRBJ2-3, with TRBD1 matching over 10 bases. The CDR3 spans 14 residues. With 6 bases clipped from V and 6 bases from J, the junction kept 6 bases outside the gene matches. Germline CDR1 MNHEY, CDR2 SVGAGI. The CDR3 bases are TGTGCCAGCAGCCAACCGGACAGGGGGGATACGCAGTATTTT. This translates into CASSQPDRGDTQYF.

This clone has a handful of counts. The rearrangement uses TRBV9 and TRBJ1-1; D is perhaps TRBD1 (5 bases). Trimming left V 3 bases short and J 7 bases short, with 16 bases between. The CDR3 is 14 amino acids. Germline CDR1 is SGDLS and CDR2 is YYNGEE. The CDR3 is CASSAGTVPFEAFF. The CDR3 DNA reads TGTGCCAGCAGCGCCGGGACTGTTCCTTTTGAAGCTTTCTTT.

This clone was observed a handful of times. The rearrangement links TRBV5-4 to TRBJ2-3; TRBD1 matches at 9 bases. V was pared by 6 bases and J by 3 bases, with 5 bases of the junction left unmatched. Germline values: CDR1 SGHNT, CDR2 YYREEE (reference sequence). This CDR3 has 14 amino acids. The CDR3 DNA reads TGTGCCAGCAACTTACAGGGGGCGACAGATACGCAGTATTTT. As protein: CASNLQGATDTQYF.

The chain has TRBV5-1 and TRBJ2-5; the D gene is possibly TRBD2 (7 bases). V lost 0 bases and J lost 5, with 14 bases in between. The CDR3 is 15 residues long. Germline CDR1 SGHRS, CDR2 YFSETQ. The DNA of the CDR3 is TGCGCCAGCAGCTTGGCCGGGGGGCTGTGGGAGACCCAGTACTTC. Protein product: CASSLAGGLWETQYF. The full variable domain, in which reference TRBV5-1 and TRBJ2-5 provide the parts outside the CDR3, is KAGVTQTPRYLIKTRGQQVTLSCSPISGHRSVSWYQQTPGQGLQFLFEYFSETQRNKGNFPGRFSGRQFSNSRSEMNVSTLELGDSALYLCASSLAGGLWETQYFGPGTRLLVL.

This chain links TRBV5-1 with TRBJ2-3; TRBD1 agrees at 9 bases. Germline-derived CDR1 and CDR2 are SGHRS and YFSETQ. V trimming: 3 bases; J trimming: 3 bases; junction bases outside the gene matches: 5. This CDR3 region has 15 residues. Written as DNA, the CDR3 is TGCGCCAGCAGCTCCGGGACAGGGACGACAGATACGCAGTATTTT. Protein: CASSSGTGTTDTQYF.

The chain couples TRBV6-1 to TRBJ1-5; D possibly corresponds to TRBD1 (5 bases). Trimming pared 6 bases from V and 2 bases from J, leaving 11 bases between. The CDR3 loop spans 14 amino acids. The germline V gene has CDR1 MNHNS and CDR2 SASEGT. The CDR3 reads CASSSGDGNQPQHF. The CDR3 DNA reads as TGTGCCAGCAGCTCGGGGGATGGCAATCAGCCCCAGCATTTT.

Points on this clone: Other nucleotide sequences from this sample produce the same CDR3. The CDR3 nucleotides read TGTGCCAGCAGTTCCGGGAACTATGGCTACACCTTC. As protein: CASSSGNYGYTF. The chain carries TRBV6-5 and TRBJ1-2; the D is unclear. Germline CDR1 is MNHEY and CDR2 is SVGAGI. The CDR3 is 12 residues long. The germline V and J ends were trimmed by 4 bases and 2 bases, with 5 bases remaining between them.

This clone was observed a few times. The rearrangement uses TRBV29-1 and TRBJ1-4; the match to TRBD1 covers 8 bases. The CDR3 loop spans 12 amino acids. The germline CDR1 and CDR2 sequences are SQVTM and ANQGSEA. J was trimmed by 7 bases and V by 7 bases; bases with no gene match: 5. CDR3 in amino acids: CSARTGSEKLFF. The CDR3 DNA is TGCAGCGCCAGGACAGGGTCTGAAAAACTGTTTTTT.

This rearrangement joins TRBV7-2 to TRBJ1-2, with a possible D match to TRBD1 (6 bases). This CDR3 spans 14 amino acids. Trimming removed 5 bases at V and 8 bases at J, with 18 bases between. Looked up from germline, CDR1 is SGHTA and CDR2 is FQGNSA. CDR3 region: CASSPRTGKVGYTF. DNA of the CDR3: TGTGCCAGCAGCCCAAGAACAGGGAAAGTCGGCTACACCTTC.

This clone was found a few times. V usage is TRBV5-4 and J usage is TRBJ1-6, with 7 nucleotides matching TRBD1. Germline V gene data show CDR1 as SGHNT and CDR2 as YYREEE (reference sequence). V lost 4 bases, J lost 14 bases, and 15 bases stayed unmatched. This CDR3 has 15 amino acids. The CDR3: CASSHGTAWGMALHF. The DNA of the CDR3 is TGTGCCAGCAGCCACGGGACAGCGTGGGGTATGGCCCTCCACTTT.

This chain connects TRBV19 to TRBJ1-2, with 10 bases lining up with TRBD1. CDR1 and CDR2 (germline): LNHDA, SQIVND (reference sequence). The trim removed 0 bases at V and 4 bases at J, leaving 5 bases unmatched. The CDR3 is made up of 16 amino acids. The CDR3 region is CASSIDGQGVGYGYTF. The CDR3 DNA reads as TGTGCCAGTAGTATAGATGGACAGGGGGTCGGCTATGGCTACACCTTC.

The V gene is TRBV19, the J gene TRBJ2-3, with TRBD2 matching 13 bases. Germline V lookup: CDR1 LNHDA, CDR2 SQIVND (reference sequence). J lost 3 bases, V lost 4 bases, and 4 bases had no gene match. The CDR3 is 16 amino acids. CDR3: CASSTRLAGGTDTQYF. The CDR3, as DNA: TGTGCCAGTAGTACCCGACTAGCGGGAGGAACAGATACGCAGTATTTT.

This clone was observed a handful of times. The rearrangement links TRBV2 to TRBJ2-5; TRBD1 matches 8 bases. The CDR3 extends over 13 amino acids. V shed 6 bases, J shed 4 bases, and the junction held 4 bases outside the gene matches. Germline CDR1 SNHLY, CDR2 FYNNEI. The CDR3 DNA is TGTGCCAGCAGGCCTCAGGGGGCAGAGACCCAGTACTTC. Its translation: CASRPQGAETQYF.

The chain uses TRBV29-1 and TRBJ2-5, with D perhaps TRBD1 (6 bases). The J call may be in error: the DNA end matches TRBJ2-7 better. The CDR3 runs to 12 residues. The germline gives CDR1 SQVTM, CDR2 ANQGSEA. The CDR3 region is CSVTGSSYEQYF. CDR3 DNA sequence: TGCAGCGTTACAGGGAGCTCCTACGAGCAGTACTTC.

This clone occurred a few times. The gene calls are TRBV4-1 and TRBJ2-1; TRBD2 agrees at 10 bases. The V gene end was trimmed by 5 bases and the J gene end by 7 bases; junction bases not matched to a gene: 8. The germline V gene has CDR1 MGHRA and CDR2 YSYEKL. The CDR3 runs to 15 residues. CDR3: CASSYPAGGVNEQFF. DNA for the CDR3: TGCGCCAGCAGCTACCCAGCGGGAGGGGTGAATGAGCAGTTCTTC.